This T cell receptor (beta chain) emerged from a study of a mutant IDH1 vaccine in newly diagnosed glioma. As for the study in general: Vaccines began 4-6 weeks after radiotherapy alone, or with temozolomide cycles. Treated patients, averaging 40.4 years, were around 62% male and about 40% female.

The CDR3 spans 15 residues. Germline V CDR1 and CDR2: WNHNN, SYGVQD (reference sequence). Trimming took off 1 base at V and 0 bases at J, with 9 bases between the two ends. Notes on the study in general: Vaccine-induced responses were seen in roughly 93% of patients, spanning several MHC alleles.

TCRdb's table, derived via immunoSEQ multiplex PCR, lists solely in-frame clones and lacks some. The table shows 45,000 to 65,000 clones, with about 91% occurring only once. The sample's time point: week 11, during vaccination. A 20-mer mutant IDH1 peptide at 300 ug was injected subcutaneously with topical imiquimod. Comment on this clone: Its matching antigen is unknown.

This sequence was found in a man in his fifties or sixties with glioma. The chain carries TRBV10-1 and TRBJ1-1, with unresolved D. The material sequenced was PBMCs, taken from a glioma patient whose treatment included an IDH1 peptide vaccine. CDR3 sequence reads: CASSECVGLNTEAFF. Here the CDR3 DNA reads TGCGCCAGCAGTGAGTGTGTAGGGTTGAACACTGAAGCTTTCTTT.